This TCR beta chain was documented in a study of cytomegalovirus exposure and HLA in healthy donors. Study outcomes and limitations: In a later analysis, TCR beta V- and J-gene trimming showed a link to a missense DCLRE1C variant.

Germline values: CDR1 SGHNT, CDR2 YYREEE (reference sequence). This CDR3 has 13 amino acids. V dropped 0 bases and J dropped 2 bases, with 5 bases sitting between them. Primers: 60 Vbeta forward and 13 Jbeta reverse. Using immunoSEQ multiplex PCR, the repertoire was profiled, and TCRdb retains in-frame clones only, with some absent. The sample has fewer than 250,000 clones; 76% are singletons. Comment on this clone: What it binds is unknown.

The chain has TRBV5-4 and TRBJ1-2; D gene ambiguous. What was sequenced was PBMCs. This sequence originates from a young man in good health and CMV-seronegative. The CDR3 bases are TGTGCCAGCAGCTTGGACAGAAACTATGGCTACACCTTC. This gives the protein CASSLDRNYGYTF.